This note documents a single T cell receptor (beta chain) sequence. Through Arm-PCR of CDR3 regions and iRepertoire HTBI primers, TCR beta libraries were built. Per the original methods: Throughout the samples, researchers identified about 56 TRBV and 14 TRBJ segments. TCRdb ran MiXCR on the multiplex PCR reads and lists one entry per CDR3 protein. TCRdb's processing, not the authors' own work, is the source of the V and J calls. The sample lists hundreds of thousands of distinct CDR3 sequences, less than 25% occurring once. The sample originates from a study of regulatory T cells in long-lasting Graves disease. The time point: persistent/refractory GD, antithyroid drugs over 5 years with positive TRAb. The authors made the TCR library using RNA they extracted from PBMCs. The sequences come from peripheral blood mononuclear cells (PBMCs), collected when the disease was refractory, from a patient treated with antithyroid drugs. This clonotype originated in a female donor with Graves disease.

The CDR3 DNA sequence: TGTGCCAGCAGTTTATTGGGTAGCGGGAAGAATGAGCAGTTCTTC. It codes for CASSLLGSGKNEQFF. The V and J genes are TRBV6-5 and TRBJ2-1, with 8 bases lining up with TRBD2. Germline CDR1 is MNHEY and CDR2 is SVGAGI. The V gene end was trimmed by 4 bases and the J gene end by 7 bases; junction bases not matched to a gene: 9. This CDR3 is built from 15 residues.